This entry describes one T cell receptor beta chain. Its antigen remains unidentified. Primers included in the PCR were 60 Vbeta and 13 Jbeta primers. Only in-frame clones appear in the TCRdb table, and some are missing; sequencing was by immunoSEQ multiplex PCR. This repertoire shows some 120,000 clones, 74% found once; its top ten account for less than 5%. The data are from a study of cytomegalovirus exposure and HLA in healthy donors. Study findings and constraints: Through in vitro validation, three CMV-associated chains were shown to be specific for CMV antigens. The listing of 150 or so TCR beta chains classed them as cytomegalovirus-associated.

Germline lookup yields CDR1 GTSNPN and CDR2 SVGIG (reference sequence). This CDR3 spans 13 amino acids. V was shortened by 2 bases and J by 4 bases, with 9 bases between the two germline ends. This chain uses TRBV30 with TRBJ1-5; TRBD1 is a possible D gene (5 bases). Sequenced input: PBMCs. The source is a woman aged 50 to 65 in good health and CMV-seropositive. CDR3 sequence: CAWSHQGNQPQHF. The CDR3 DNA follows: TGTGCCTGGAGTCATCAGGGTAATCAGCCCCAGCATTTT. The whole variable domain, filled in from reference TRBV30 and TRBJ1-5, reads SQTIHQWPATLVQPVGSPLSLECTVEGTSNPNLYWYRQAAGRGLQLLFYSVGIGQISSEVPQNLSASRPQDRQFILSSKKLLLSDSGFYLCAWSHQGNQPQHFGDGTRLSIL.